The rows below give T cell receptor beta chains drawn from one sample of a study of CD8 T cells in ankylosing spondylitis. TCRdb recomputed calls from the 5' RACE reads with MiXCR, one row per CDR3 protein. The top ten hold nearly 15% of the sample, which has about 150,000 distinct CDR3 sequences, approximately 44% seen once. Sequencing was performed on synovial fluid, either unsorted or a sorted T cell fraction (not recorded which). Receptor source: a male donor with ankylosing spondylitis. CDR3s include the opening cysteine and the closing phenylalanine or tryptophan.

14	TRBJ1-2	TRBV29-1	CSVEDRGRNYGYTF
16	TRBJ2-5	TRBV6-1	CASSTPPGQGIETQYF
15	TRBJ2-7	TRBV7-2	CASSSEGAVSYEQYF
13	TRBJ2-7	TRBV9	CASKSDFSGEQYF
16	TRBJ2-6	TRBV15	CATSSSQGSGANVLTF
12	TRBJ2-1	TRBV15	CATSKNPNEQFF
14	TRBJ2-7	TRBV11-3	CARDKTGRAYEQYF
16	TRBJ1-4	TRBV4-3	CASSPGGQPLEEKLFF
15	TRBJ2-1	TRBV6-1	CASSEKTGGYNEQFF
17	TRBJ2-4	TRBV7-2	CASSLAVGFPAKNIQYF
13	TRBJ1-1	TRBV7-9	CASSSPVDTEAFF
17	TRBJ2-2	TRBV4-1	CASSHPLAGGTTGELFF
15	TRBJ1-4	TRBV20-1	CSARDRGTGAEKLFF
19	TRBJ2-2	TRBV4-3	CASSQDLGYRRENTGELFF
16	TRBJ2-4	TRBV7-9	CASSLWRFSAKNIQYF
17	TRBJ2-3	TRBV3-1	CASSQGGGVSSTDTQYF
11	TRBJ2-2	TRBV29-1	CSVDSSGELFF
14	TRBJ2-3	TRBV6-4	CASSAGDSTDTQYF
16	TRBJ2-7	TRBV27	CASSPGQGGSVHEQYF
15	TRBJ2-3	TRBV15	CATSRERGGTDTQYF
13	TRBJ2-7	TRBV27	CASRPETAYEQYF
16	TRBJ2-2	TRBV3-1	CASSRLAGFGNRELFF
18	TRBJ2-2	TRBV28	CASSFGSGRHMDTGELFF
16	TRBJ2-1	TRBV4-1	CASSHHVGVSYNEQFF
16	TRBJ2-3	TRBV9	CASSVAGSPSTDTQYF
13	TRBJ2-1	TRBV10-3	CAMAGGPYNEQFF
15	TRBJ1-5	TRBV15	CATSREGGENQPQHF
17	TRBJ2-3	TRBV11-2	CASSQEATSGYQDTQYF
12	TRBJ2-5	TRBV20-1	CSAEDTREAQYF
14	TRBJ1-1	TRBV7-9	CASSLFGGVTEAFF
15	TRBJ2-1	TRBV9	CASSVEWGGVNEQFF
18	TRBJ2-2	TRBV11-1	CASSQPGQGAVDTGELFF
13	TRBJ2-2	TRBV12-3/TRBV12-4	CASSFSGAGELFF
17	TRBJ2-1	TRBV7-9	CASSRGLAGFSYNEQFF
16	TRBJ2-5	TRBV4-2	CASSQLYLAPVETQYF
14	TRBJ1-5	TRBV7-9	CASSLGGSHQPQHF
13	TRBJ1-5	TRBV5-1	CASSLGANWPQHF
14	TRBJ1-4	TRBV6-1	CASSPGRGREKLFF
15	TRBJ1-6	TRBV20-1	CSASPGQGFDSPLHF
17	TRBJ2-1	TRBV27	CASSSSWGQSSYNEQFF
13	TRBJ2-3	TRBV2	CASREDNTDTQYF
15	TRBJ2-7	TRBV6-5	CASSSIAGDSYEQYF
14	TRBJ2-2	TRBV5-1	CASSLSADTGELFF
14	TRBJ1-6	TRBV7-9	CASSSDSYGSPLHF
15	TRBJ2-7	TRBV28	CASSFGLAGAYEQYF
16	TRBJ1-1	TRBV15	CATSREYPTVNTEAFF
14	TRBJ2-2	TRBV12-3/TRBV12-4	CASSGRRGTGELFF
16	TRBJ2-2	TRBV20-1	CSASRPTPPMVGELFF
16	TRBJ2-3	TRBV6-2/TRBV6-3	CASSYQTTSGTDTQYF
14	TRBJ2-1	TRBV3-1	CASSQGPAVDEQFF
13	TRBJ1-1	TRBV29-1	CSGGGGVGTEAFF
19	TRBJ2-1	TRBV11-2	CASSFRGVLAGVENNEQFF
14	TRBJ2-1	TRBV19	CASSISRFYNEQFF